This is a list of T cell receptor beta chains from one sample in a study of regulatory T cells in long-lasting Graves disease. TCRdb ran MiXCR on the multiplex PCR reads and lists one entry per CDR3 protein. The data show about 400,000 distinct CDR3 sequences, with 20% to 25% seen just once and around 20% held by the top ten. The input for sequencing was peripheral blood mononuclear cells (PBMCs), taken when the disease was refractory, from a patient treated with antithyroid drugs. The origin of the receptors is a female donor with Graves disease. The CDR3 runs from the conserved cysteine through the conserved F or W. A D gene is named only where the DNA matches it firmly. A row's size may be missing; if present it is once, few, many or a size class.

clone_size: -
v_call: TRBV28
j_call: TRBJ2-1
d_call: TRBD2
cdr3_aa: CASSPTSGRHYNEQFF
cdr3_nt: TGTGCCAGCAGTCCGACTAGCGGGAGACACTACAATGAGCAGTTCTTC

clone_size: many
v_call: TRBV28
j_call: TRBJ2-7
d_call: -
cdr3_aa: CASSFNLDYEQYF
cdr3_nt: TGTGCCAGCAGTTTTAACTTGGACTACGAGCAGTACTTC

clone_size: many
v_call: TRBV7-2
j_call: TRBJ2-7
d_call: -
cdr3_aa: CASSLATQGSYEQYF
cdr3_nt: TGTGCCAGCAGCTTAGCCACCCAGGGATCCTACGAGCAGTACTTC

clone_size: -
v_call: TRBV10-3
j_call: TRBJ2-4
d_call: -
cdr3_aa: CAISLDGGSNIQYF
cdr3_nt: TGTGCCATCAGTTTAGACGGAGGTTCAAACATTCAGTACTTC

clone_size: few
v_call: TRBV11-3
j_call: TRBJ2-1
d_call: TRBD2
cdr3_aa: CASSVSGNNEQFF
cdr3_nt: TGTGCCAGCAGCGTTAGCGGGAACAATGAGCAGTTCTTC

clone_size: few
v_call: TRBV7-6
j_call: TRBJ1-1
d_call: TRBD1
cdr3_aa: CASSPTGGAAEAFF
cdr3_nt: TGTGCCAGCAGCCCCACAGGGGGGGCGGCTGAAGCTTTCTTT

clone_size: -
v_call: TRBV20-1
j_call: TRBJ2-3
d_call: -
cdr3_aa: CSARSSTDTQYF
cdr3_nt: TGCAGTGCTAGGAGCAGCACAGATACGCAGTATTTT

clone_size: -
v_call: TRBV6-2/TRBV6-3
j_call: TRBJ2-7
d_call: TRBD1
cdr3_aa: CASSTPGTGVSYEQYF
cdr3_nt: TGTGCCAGCAGCACACCCGGGACAGGGGTCTCCTACGAGCAGTACTTC

clone_size: once
v_call: TRBV9
j_call: TRBJ1-1
d_call: -
cdr3_aa: CTSSVGRTTEAFF
cdr3_nt: TGTACCAGCAGCGTGGGGAGGACCACTGAAGCTTTCTTT

clone_size: -
v_call: TRBV12-5
j_call: TRBJ2-3
d_call: -
cdr3_aa: CASGLEGEGDTQYF
cdr3_nt: TGTGCTAGTGGTTTGGAGGGGGAGGGCGATACGCAGTATTTT

clone_size: -
v_call: TRBV7-6
j_call: TRBJ2-5
d_call: TRBD1
cdr3_aa: CASTPEDRAYRQETQYF
cdr3_nt: TGTGCCAGCACCCCGGAGGACAGGGCCTACCGCCAAGAGACCCAGTACTTC

clone_size: once
v_call: TRBV4-1
j_call: TRBJ2-1
d_call: -
cdr3_aa: CASSRTRNEQFF
cdr3_nt: TGCGCCAGCAGTCGGACTCGCAATGAGCAGTTCTTC

clone_size: many
v_call: TRBV12-3/TRBV12-4
j_call: TRBJ2-7
d_call: TRBD1
cdr3_aa: CASSLTGSAYEQYF
cdr3_nt: TGTGCCAGCAGTCTGACAGGGTCGGCATACGAGCAGTACTTC

clone_size: -
v_call: TRBV30
j_call: TRBJ2-4
d_call: -
cdr3_aa: CAWSHASGTSTDIQYF
cdr3_nt: TGTGCCTGGAGTCACGCCTCCGGGACATCGACGGACATTCAGTACTTC

clone_size: few
v_call: TRBV9
j_call: TRBJ2-7
d_call: TRBD2
cdr3_aa: CASSVDGGAYEQYF
cdr3_nt: TGTGCCAGCAGCGTAGATGGGGGGGCCTACGAGCAGTACTTC

clone_size: -
v_call: TRBV15
j_call: TRBJ2-1
d_call: TRBD2
cdr3_aa: CATSRGRSSYNEQFF
cdr3_nt: TGTGCCACCAGCCGCGGGAGGAGCTCCTACAATGAGCAGTTCTTC

clone_size: few
v_call: TRBV10-2
j_call: TRBJ1-1
d_call: -
cdr3_aa: CASKENSEAFF
cdr3_nt: TGCGCCAGCAAGGAAAACTCTGAAGCTTTCTTT

clone_size: -
v_call: TRBV4-2
j_call: TRBJ2-4
d_call: TRBD2
cdr3_aa: CASKRPLAGGVIQYF
cdr3_nt: TGTGCCAGCAAACGCCCCCTAGCGGGAGGTGTCATTCAGTACTTC

clone_size: many
v_call: TRBV7-9
j_call: TRBJ2-6
d_call: -
cdr3_aa: CASSFNSGSGANVLTF
cdr3_nt: TGTGCCAGCAGCTTTAATTCAGGCTCTGGGGCCAACGTCCTGACTTTC

clone_size: -
v_call: TRBV10-2
j_call: TRBJ2-1
d_call: TRBD2
cdr3_aa: CASNGSSGRDEQFF
cdr3_nt: TGCGCCAGCAATGGGAGTAGCGGGAGAGATGAGCAGTTCTTC

clone_size: -
v_call: TRBV6-2/TRBV6-3
j_call: TRBJ2-5
d_call: -
cdr3_aa: CASRQLWGGPVETQYF
cdr3_nt: TGTGCCAGCAGGCAGCTTTGGGGAGGTCCCGTAGAGACCCAGTACTTC

clone_size: many
v_call: TRBV11-1
j_call: TRBJ2-5
d_call: TRBD1
cdr3_aa: CASSVRTGADQETQYF
cdr3_nt: TGTGCCAGCAGCGTTCGGACAGGGGCCGACCAAGAGACCCAGTACTTC

clone_size: many
v_call: TRBV28
j_call: TRBJ2-7
d_call: -
cdr3_aa: CASSFPPGFVDYEQYF
cdr3_nt: TGTGCCAGCAGTTTCCCTCCAGGGTTTGTTGACTACGAGCAGTACTTC

clone_size: many
v_call: TRBV5-5
j_call: TRBJ1-2
d_call: -
cdr3_aa: CASSPQGGSNYGYTF
cdr3_nt: TGTGCCAGCAGCCCACAGGGAGGGTCTAACTATGGCTACACCTTC

clone_size: few
v_call: TRBV12-3/TRBV12-4
j_call: TRBJ1-5
d_call: -
cdr3_aa: CASSLSREDQPQHF
cdr3_nt: TGTGCCAGCAGTTTATCAAGGGAAGATCAGCCCCAGCATTTT

clone_size: -
v_call: TRBV28
j_call: TRBJ1-1
d_call: TRBD1
cdr3_aa: CASSLTRTGFTEAFF
cdr3_nt: TGTGCCAGCAGTTTAACAAGGACAGGGTTCACTGAAGCTTTCTTT

clone_size: few
v_call: TRBV27
j_call: TRBJ1-6
d_call: -
cdr3_aa: CASSLGSGVPPLHF
cdr3_nt: TGTGCCAGCAGTTTAGGCTCGGGGGTGCCGCCCCTCCACTTT

clone_size: few
v_call: TRBV6-1
j_call: TRBJ2-7
d_call: TRBD2
cdr3_aa: CASRGLAGLYEQYF
cdr3_nt: TGTGCCAGCAGGGGACTAGCGGGATTGTACGAGCAGTACTTC

clone_size: few
v_call: TRBV29-1
j_call: TRBJ2-5
d_call: -
cdr3_aa: CSVEKGGIGETQYF
cdr3_nt: TGCAGCGTTGAGAAAGGGGGGATTGGAGAGACCCAGTACTTC

clone_size: many
v_call: TRBV28
j_call: TRBJ1-1
d_call: -
cdr3_aa: CASRPFVMNTEAFF
cdr3_nt: TGTGCCAGCAGACCTTTCGTTATGAACACTGAAGCTTTCTTT

clone_size: few
v_call: TRBV5-4
j_call: TRBJ2-7
d_call: -
cdr3_aa: CASSPYQGGNEQYF
cdr3_nt: TGTGCCAGCAGCCCGTATCAGGGCGGCAACGAGCAGTACTTC

clone_size: few
v_call: TRBV14
j_call: TRBJ1-2
d_call: -
cdr3_aa: CASSQGVANYGYTF
cdr3_nt: TGTGCCAGCAGCCAAGGCGTAGCTAACTATGGCTACACCTTC

clone_size: many
v_call: TRBV28
j_call: TRBJ1-4
d_call: -
cdr3_aa: CASSLSGATNEKLFF
cdr3_nt: TGTGCCAGCAGCTTGTCCGGGGCAACTAATGAAAAACTGTTTTTT

clone_size: -
v_call: TRBV5-8
j_call: TRBJ1-4
d_call: -
cdr3_aa: CASSAYNRVPNEKLFF
cdr3_nt: TGTGCCAGCAGCGCGTACAATCGGGTCCCTAATGAAAAACTGTTTTTT

clone_size: once
v_call: TRBV7-8
j_call: TRBJ2-1
d_call: TRBD2
cdr3_aa: CASSFWKAGGPGEQFF
cdr3_nt: TGTGCCAGCAGCTTTTGGAAAGCGGGAGGGCCAGGTGAGCAGTTCTTC

clone_size: -
v_call: TRBV27
j_call: TRBJ2-5
d_call: -
cdr3_aa: CASTLNAGTPGIETQYF
cdr3_nt: TGTGCCAGCACACTGAATGCCGGGACTCCGGGAATCGAGACCCAGTACTTC

clone_size: many
v_call: TRBV11-2
j_call: TRBJ2-7
d_call: -
cdr3_aa: CASSLASASDPGIFEQYF
cdr3_nt: TGTGCCAGCAGCTTAGCGTCCGCCTCAGACCCAGGGATTTTCGAGCAGTACTTC

clone_size: -
v_call: TRBV6-1
j_call: TRBJ1-5
d_call: TRBD1
cdr3_aa: CASSNTDRSRYSNQPQHF
cdr3_nt: TGTGCCAGCAGCAACACGGACAGGAGCCGATATAGCAATCAGCCCCAGCATTTT

clone_size: many
v_call: TRBV28
j_call: TRBJ2-7
d_call: -
cdr3_aa: CASSPSLGQYF
cdr3_nt: TGTGCCAGCAGTCCCTCTTTGGGGCAGTACTTC

clone_size: -
v_call: TRBV5-1
j_call: TRBJ2-3
d_call: TRBD1
cdr3_aa: CASTIYRGDTQYF
cdr3_nt: TGCGCCAGCACCATCTACAGGGGAGATACGCAGTATTTT

clone_size: many
v_call: TRBV7-2
j_call: TRBJ1-5
d_call: -
cdr3_aa: CASSLWVGGDQPQHF
cdr3_nt: TGTGCCAGCAGCTTATGGGTCGGGGGCGATCAGCCCCAGCATTTT

clone_size: few
v_call: TRBV2
j_call: TRBJ2-1
d_call: -
cdr3_aa: CASSDRSGSYNEQFF
cdr3_nt: TGTGCCAGCAGTGACAGGTCAGGCTCCTACAATGAGCAGTTCTTC

clone_size: many
v_call: TRBV7-8
j_call: TRBJ1-1
d_call: -
cdr3_aa: CASSLRATEAFF
cdr3_nt: TGTGCCAGCAGCCTCCGGGCCACTGAAGCTTTCTTT

clone_size: -
v_call: TRBV20-1
j_call: TRBJ1-1
d_call: -
cdr3_aa: CSARDGPGEAFF
cdr3_nt: TGCAGTGCTAGAGACGGACCGGGGGAAGCTTTCTTT

clone_size: many
v_call: TRBV7-2
j_call: TRBJ2-7
d_call: -
cdr3_aa: CASSQQYEQYF
cdr3_nt: TGTGCCAGCAGCCAGCAATACGAGCAGTACTTC

clone_size: few
v_call: TRBV4-3
j_call: TRBJ1-1
d_call: -
cdr3_aa: CASGSNLHTEAFF
cdr3_nt: TGCGCCAGCGGGTCGAACTTGCACACTGAAGCTTTCTTT

clone_size: many
v_call: TRBV5-4
j_call: TRBJ2-5
d_call: TRBD2
cdr3_aa: CASSLAGVRETQYF
cdr3_nt: TGTGCCAGCAGCTTAGCGGGAGTCAGAGAGACCCAGTACTTC

clone_size: -
v_call: TRBV20-1
j_call: TRBJ1-4
d_call: TRBD1
cdr3_aa: CSAPSAGQGNEKLFF
cdr3_nt: TGCAGTGCCCCTTCGGCGGGACAGGGTAATGAAAAACTGTTTTTT

clone_size: -
v_call: TRBV11-1
j_call: TRBJ2-3
d_call: -
cdr3_aa: CASTPGWPFEDTQYF
cdr3_nt: TGTGCCAGCACCCCCGGGTGGCCTTTCGAGGATACGCAGTATTTT

clone_size: many
v_call: TRBV12-5
j_call: TRBJ2-5
d_call: TRBD1
cdr3_aa: CASAFGVRRGRSGETQYF
cdr3_nt: TGTGCTAGTGCTTTTGGGGTTCGAAGGGGGCGAAGTGGAGAGACCCAGTACTTC

clone_size: few
v_call: TRBV6-1
j_call: TRBJ1-5
d_call: -
cdr3_aa: CASTRKLQGGYSNQPQHF
cdr3_nt: TGTGCCAGCACCCGAAAACTACAGGGTGGATATAGCAATCAGCCCCAGCATTTT